This entry is about one TCR beta chain. The sample is drawn from a study of T cell changes during pregnancy in multiple sclerosis. The V segment lost 6 bases and the J segment 7 bases; nucleotides outside the gene matches: 7. CDR1 and CDR2 from the germline V gene are KGHSH and LQKENI. The CDR3 is 15 amino acids. Libraries were prepared by immunoSEQ multiplex PCR; TCRdb keeps only in-frame clonotypes and omits some of them. The top ten hold roughly 1.9% of the sample, which has around 42,000 clones, 91% seen once. The sequence came from a female donor in good health, enrolled as a control in a pregnancy study. V gene TRBV18 combines with J gene TRBJ1-4, with TRBD1 matching 11 bases. The specimen was CD4+ T cells from peripheral blood mononuclear cells, collected after pregnancy. CDR3 residues: CASSPTGQGGEKLFF. In nucleotides, the CDR3 is TGTGCCAGCTCTCCGACGGGACAGGGGGGTGAAAAACTGTTTTTT.